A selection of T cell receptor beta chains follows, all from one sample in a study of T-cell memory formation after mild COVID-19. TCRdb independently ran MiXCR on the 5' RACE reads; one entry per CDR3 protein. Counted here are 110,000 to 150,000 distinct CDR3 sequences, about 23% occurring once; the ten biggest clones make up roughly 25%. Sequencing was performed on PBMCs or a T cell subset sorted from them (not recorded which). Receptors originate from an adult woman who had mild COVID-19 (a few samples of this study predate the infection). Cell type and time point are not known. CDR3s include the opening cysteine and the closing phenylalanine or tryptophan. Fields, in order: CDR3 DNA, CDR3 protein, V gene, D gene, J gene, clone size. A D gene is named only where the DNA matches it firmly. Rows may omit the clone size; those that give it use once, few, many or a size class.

DNA: TGCAGTGCTAGATCCGACGGACGCTCCTACAATGAGCAGTTCTTC; CDR3: CSARSDGRSYNEQFF; V: TRBV20-1; D: NA; J: TRBJ2-1; size: few
DNA: TGCAGTGCTAGAGATAAGGGGCTAAACTATGGCTACACCTTC; CDR3: CSARDKGLNYGYTF; V: TRBV20-1; D: NA; J: TRBJ1-2; size: NA
DNA: TGTGCCAGTTTGGAACAGGGAGGCCAAGCTTTCTTT; CDR3: CASLEQGGQAFF; V: TRBV19; D: NA; J: TRBJ1-1; size: once
DNA: TGTGCCACCGGATTCCGGGCGGACTCTGGGGCCAACGTCCTGACTTTC; CDR3: CATGFRADSGANVLTF; V: TRBV24-1; D: NA; J: TRBJ2-6; size: NA
DNA: TGTGCCAGCAGTTTTGCAGGGGGCAGAGATGAGCAGTTCTTC; CDR3: CASSFAGGRDEQFF; V: TRBV6-5; D: TRBD1; J: TRBJ2-1; size: few
DNA: TGTGCCAGCAGCAAAGCCGGGGGCGGTACCCACGAGCAGTACTTC; CDR3: CASSKAGGGTHEQYF; V: TRBV21-1; D: NA; J: TRBJ2-7; size: NA
DNA: TGTGCCAGCAGCCCCCGGGGAGTGGCGGCAGATACGCAGTATTTT; CDR3: CASSPRGVAADTQYF; V: TRBV5-6; D: NA; J: TRBJ2-3; size: few
DNA: TGTGCCAGCAGCTTACCCGGGACTACCTCCTACAATGAGCAGTTCTTC; CDR3: CASSLPGTTSYNEQFF; V: TRBV7-9; D: TRBD2; J: TRBJ2-1; size: NA
DNA: TGTGCCAGCAGTACAGGGGCAGACACAGATACGAAGTATTTT; CDR3: CASSTGADTDTKYF; V: TRBV25-1; D: TRBD1; J: TRBJ2-3; size: NA
DNA: TGTGCCAGCAGCCACAACCCGGGCTACGAGCAGTACTTC; CDR3: CASSHNPGYEQYF; V: TRBV7-2; D: NA; J: TRBJ2-7; size: NA
DNA: TGTGCCAGCAGCACGACTAGCGGGATGGCAGATACGCAGTATTTT; CDR3: CASSTTSGMADTQYF; V: TRBV13; D: TRBD2; J: TRBJ2-3; size: few
DNA: TGTGCCAGCAGACCGGGACAGAACCTGAACACTGAAGCTTTCTTT; CDR3: CASRPGQNLNTEAFF; V: TRBV12-3/TRBV12-4; D: TRBD1; J: TRBJ1-1; size: many
DNA: TGTGCCAGCAGCTCCGGGACTTTCGCGATACAAGAGACCCAGTACTTC; CDR3: CASSSGTFAIQETQYF; V: TRBV7-6; D: NA; J: TRBJ2-5; size: NA
DNA: TGCGCCAGCAGCCTTGGCCCCGACGGGCTTAATGAAAAACTGTTTTTT; CDR3: CASSLGPDGLNEKLFF; V: TRBV5-1; D: NA; J: TRBJ1-4; size: NA
DNA: TGTGCCAGCAGTTACTCGGGGTCGGGTGGCTCCTACGAGCAGTACTTC; CDR3: CASSYSGSGGSYEQYF; V: TRBV6-5; D: NA; J: TRBJ2-7; size: NA
DNA: TGTGCCAGCAGCCAAACAACCTACAATGAGCAGTTCTTC; CDR3: CASSQTTYNEQFF; V: TRBV9; D: NA; J: TRBJ2-1; size: NA
DNA: TGTGCCACCAGCAAGGCAGGGGGAGGCTATGGCTACACCTTC; CDR3: CATSKAGGGYGYTF; V: TRBV15; D: TRBD1; J: TRBJ1-2; size: NA
DNA: TGTGCCAGCAGCCTACGGACTAGCGGAGGTCACGAGCAGTACTTC; CDR3: CASSLRTSGGHEQYF; V: TRBV7-9; D: TRBD2; J: TRBJ2-7; size: many
DNA: TGTGCCAGTGGTCGGGCAGGGGAGGCCACTGAAGCTTTCTTT; CDR3: CASGRAGEATEAFF; V: TRBV12-3/TRBV12-4; D: NA; J: TRBJ1-1; size: NA
DNA: TGCGCCAGCAGCGGTGGGACAGGGGCTATCAATGAGCAGCTCTTC; CDR3: CASSGGTGAINEQLF; V: TRBV5-1; D: TRBD1; J: TRBJ2-1; size: NA
DNA: TGTGCCACCAGCGGACTCCAGGCTGCAGATACGCAGTATTTT; CDR3: CATSGLQAADTQYF; V: TRBV15; D: NA; J: TRBJ2-3; size: few
DNA: TGTGCCAGCAGCTTAGAGGGCAGCGCTAACTATGGCTACACCTTC; CDR3: CASSLEGSANYGYTF; V: TRBV7-8; D: NA; J: TRBJ1-2; size: few
DNA: TGTGCCAGCAGCCAAGAGGGAGGGTCGCCCGGCTTCTACGAGCAGTACTTC; CDR3: CASSQEGGSPGFYEQYF; V: TRBV4-2; D: TRBD2; J: TRBJ2-7; size: NA
DNA: TGCGCCAGCAGCCAGGCCGGGACAGGGGCGAATGGAGCTTTCTTT; CDR3: CASSQAGTGANGAFF; V: TRBV4-1; D: TRBD1; J: TRBJ1-1; size: once
DNA: TGTGCCAGCAGCCCGGGACTAGCGGGGGTCAACACCGGGGAGCTGTTTTTT; CDR3: CASSPGLAGVNTGELFF; V: TRBV7-9; D: TRBD2; J: TRBJ2-2; size: NA
DNA: TGTGCCAGCAGTTACTCAAAACGGGGGACTGAAGCTTTCTTT; CDR3: CASSYSKRGTEAFF; V: TRBV6-2/TRBV6-3; D: NA; J: TRBJ1-1; size: NA
DNA: TGTGCCAGCAGTGATGGCACCCTCGAGCAGTACTTC; CDR3: CASSDGTLEQYF; V: TRBV2; D: NA; J: TRBJ2-7; size: NA
DNA: TGTGCCAGCAGCTTAATGACAGGGATACAAGAGACCCAGTACTTC; CDR3: CASSLMTGIQETQYF; V: TRBV7-3; D: TRBD1; J: TRBJ2-5; size: NA
DNA: TGTGCCAGTAGTATTAACACGGGGTACCCTGAAGCTTTCTTT; CDR3: CASSINTGYPEAFF; V: TRBV19; D: NA; J: TRBJ1-1; size: once
DNA: TGCAGCGTTGGGGGGACAGGGATCACCGGGGAGCTGTTTTTT; CDR3: CSVGGTGITGELFF; V: TRBV29-1; D: TRBD1; J: TRBJ2-2; size: NA
DNA: TGTGCCAGCAGTTTCGCGGTTGGCCCCTACGAGCAGTACTTC; CDR3: CASSFAVGPYEQYF; V: TRBV28; D: NA; J: TRBJ2-7; size: NA
DNA: TGTGCCAGCAGCGCACTGATCTCTGGGGCCAACGTCCTGACTTTC; CDR3: CASSALISGANVLTF; V: TRBV7-9; D: NA; J: TRBJ2-6; size: NA
DNA: TGTGCCAGCAGTACCCCCATTGACCCCACTGAAGCTTTCTTT; CDR3: CASSTPIDPTEAFF; V: TRBV2; D: NA; J: TRBJ1-1; size: few
DNA: TGCGCCAGTTCTCGGGACGGAGGCACAGATACGCAGTATTTT; CDR3: CASSRDGGTDTQYF; V: TRBV5-1; D: NA; J: TRBJ2-3; size: NA
DNA: TGCAGTGCTAGTGATGGGCGGGAGATCGTAGATGAGCAGTTCTTC; CDR3: CSASDGREIVDEQFF; V: TRBV20-1; D: TRBD2; J: TRBJ2-1; size: few
DNA: TGTGCCAGCAGCTTAGGGATTAGGTGGGACCAAGAGACCCAGTACTTC; CDR3: CASSLGIRWDQETQYF; V: TRBV7-8; D: NA; J: TRBJ2-5; size: NA
DNA: NA; CDR3: CASSLRVQEKTVFF; V: TRBV7-6; D: NA; J: TRBJ1-4; size: few
DNA: TGTGCCTGGAGTGAGGGGGCAGGGGATACGCAGTATTTT; CDR3: CAWSEGAGDTQYF; V: TRBV30; D: TRBD1; J: TRBJ2-3; size: few
DNA: TGTGCCAGTAGTCGACCCGGGACTTCCTACGAGCAGTACTTC; CDR3: CASSRPGTSYEQYF; V: TRBV19; D: NA; J: TRBJ2-7; size: NA
DNA: TGTGCCAGCAGCACCACAGGAGTTGAGCAGTTCTTC; CDR3: CASSTTGVEQFF; V: TRBV5-6; D: NA; J: TRBJ2-1; size: NA
DNA: TGCGCCAGCAGCTTGGGTAGGGCAGATGGCTACACCTTC; CDR3: CASSLGRADGYTF; V: TRBV5-1; D: NA; J: TRBJ1-2; size: NA
DNA: TGCGCCAGCAGCTTGGTTCCGGGACAGCAAATCCCCTACGAGCAGTACTTC; CDR3: CASSLVPGQQIPYEQYF; V: TRBV5-1; D: TRBD1; J: TRBJ2-7; size: many
DNA: TGTGCCACCAGCAGAGTTGCCGAGACCCCGGAAGCTTTCTTT; CDR3: CATSRVAETPEAFF; V: TRBV15; D: NA; J: TRBJ1-1; size: NA
DNA: TGTGCCAGCAGCTATACCAGTGATCGTGGGGGATGGGCTCGTGAGACCCAGTACTTC; CDR3: CASSYTSDRGGWARETQYF; V: TRBV3-1; D: NA; J: TRBJ2-5; size: NA
DNA: TGCAGCGTGACCGGACAGGTCTCCTACGAGCAGTACTTC; CDR3: CSVTGQVSYEQYF; V: TRBV29-1; D: TRBD1; J: TRBJ2-7; size: NA
DNA: TGTGCCAGCTCTCCAGGGACAGTGATCTACGAGCAGTACTTC; CDR3: CASSPGTVIYEQYF; V: TRBV7-9; D: TRBD1; J: TRBJ2-7; size: few
DNA: TGTGCCACCAGTGATCCCTCGCCTAGCGGGGGTACCTACAATGAGCAGTTCTTC; CDR3: CATSDPSPSGGTYNEQFF; V: TRBV24-1; D: TRBD2; J: TRBJ2-1; size: few
DNA: TGCAGTGCTAGAGCCCGGGACAGTACCTACAATGAGCAGTTCTTC; CDR3: CSARARDSTYNEQFF; V: TRBV20-1; D: TRBD1; J: TRBJ2-1; size: NA
DNA: TGTGCCAGCAACGATGGGACTCCGCCAGGAGAGACCCAGTACTTC; CDR3: CASNDGTPPGETQYF; V: TRBV7-9; D: NA; J: TRBJ2-5; size: NA
DNA: TGTGCCAGCAGCCAAGCGTCAGCGGGGACAGGGGAGACCCAGTACTTC; CDR3: CASSQASAGTGETQYF; V: TRBV3-1; D: TRBD1; J: TRBJ2-5; size: NA
DNA: TGTGCCAGCAGCCTAGGGACAGAATATAGCAATCAGCCCCAGCATTTT; CDR3: CASSLGTEYSNQPQHF; V: TRBV7-9; D: TRBD1; J: TRBJ1-5; size: few
DNA: TGTGCATTCTATTGGGCTAGCGGGACCCATGAGCAGTTCTTC; CDR3: CAFYWASGTHEQFF; V: TRBV19; D: TRBD2; J: TRBJ2-1; size: NA
DNA: TGTGCCAGCAGCCTAGGGTATTCAGGAAACACCATATATTTT; CDR3: CASSLGYSGNTIYF; V: TRBV3-1; D: NA; J: TRBJ1-3; size: NA
DNA: TGTGCCTGGAGTCCCGGACAGACCTACGAGCAGTACTTC; CDR3: CAWSPGQTYEQYF; V: TRBV30; D: NA; J: TRBJ2-7; size: NA
DNA: TGTGCCAGCAGCTTGTTTGAAATGAATGGCTACACCTTC; CDR3: CASSLFEMNGYTF; V: TRBV5-6; D: NA; J: TRBJ1-2; size: few